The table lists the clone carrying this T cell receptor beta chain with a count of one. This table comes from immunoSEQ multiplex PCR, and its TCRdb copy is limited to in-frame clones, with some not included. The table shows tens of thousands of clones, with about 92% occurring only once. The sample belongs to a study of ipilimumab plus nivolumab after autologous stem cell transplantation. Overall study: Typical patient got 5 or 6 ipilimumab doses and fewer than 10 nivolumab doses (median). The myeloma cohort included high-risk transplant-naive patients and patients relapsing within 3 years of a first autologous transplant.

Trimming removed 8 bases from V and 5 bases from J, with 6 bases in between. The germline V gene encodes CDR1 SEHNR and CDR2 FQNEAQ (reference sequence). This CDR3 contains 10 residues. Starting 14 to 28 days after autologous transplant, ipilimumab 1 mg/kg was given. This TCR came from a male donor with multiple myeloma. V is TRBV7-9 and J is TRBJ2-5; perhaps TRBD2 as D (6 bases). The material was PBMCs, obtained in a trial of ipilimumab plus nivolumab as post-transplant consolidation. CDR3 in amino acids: CASAGETQYF. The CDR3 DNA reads TGTGCCAGCGCGGGGGAGACCCAGTACTTC.